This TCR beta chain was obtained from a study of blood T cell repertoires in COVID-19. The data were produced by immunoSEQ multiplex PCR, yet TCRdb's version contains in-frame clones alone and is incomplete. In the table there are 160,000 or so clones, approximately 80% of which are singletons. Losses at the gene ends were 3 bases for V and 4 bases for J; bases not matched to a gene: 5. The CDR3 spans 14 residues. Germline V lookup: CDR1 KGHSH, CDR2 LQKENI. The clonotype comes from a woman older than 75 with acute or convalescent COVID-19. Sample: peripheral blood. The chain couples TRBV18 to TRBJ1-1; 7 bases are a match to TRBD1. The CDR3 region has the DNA TGTGCCAGCTCACCGCAGGGGGTGAGCACTGAAGCTTTCTTT. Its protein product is CASSPQGVSTEAFF.